The TCR beta chain under discussion was sequenced for a study of regulatory T cells in long-lasting Graves disease. Background on the study: Graves' patients diagnosed newly had used antithyroid drugs under 3 months. Study conclusions and caveats: TCR diversity was lower in persistent Graves' patients (versus newly diagnosed ones).

As for time point: newly diagnosed GD, antithyroid drugs for less than 3 months. Construction of the TCR library relied on RNA isolated from PBMCs. Patients with Graves' disease were diagnosed by American Thyroid Association guidelines. Building of the TCR beta libraries involved iRepertoire HTBI primers and Arm-PCR of CDR3 regions. Original analysis: Taken together, the samples had around 60 TRBV and approximately 13 TRBJ segments identified. TCRdb redid the calling of the multiplex PCR reads with MiXCR, one entry per CDR3 protein. The V and J calls here are based on TCRdb, not the publication. The table includes just over 600,000 distinct CDR3 sequences, roughly 15% detected once. Germline V lookup: CDR1 MNHEY, CDR2 SVGAGI. The CDR3 has 17 residues. Germline trimming cut 2 bases from V and 2 bases from J; bases unmatched to any gene: 6. Concerning this clonotype: The antigen is undetermined.

The same data also went into a second study, on T cells in Graves' hyperthyroidism and ophthalmopathy.

The source is a woman younger than 45 with Graves disease. This chain links TRBV6-5 with TRBJ2-1, with 10 bases matching TRBD2. The sample was peripheral blood mononuclear cells (PBMCs), taken at new diagnosis, from a patient treated with antithyroid drugs. This chain's CDR3 is CASSYRSSGSPYNEQFF. DNA of the CDR3: TGTGCCAGCAGTTACCGGTCTAGCGGGAGTCCCTACAATGAGCAGTTCTTC.